This record concerns one T cell receptor beta chain sequence. These data are taken from a study of T cell changes during pregnancy in multiple sclerosis. CDR3 length equals 15 residues. Trimming took 6 bases from V and 3 from J; bases not matched to a gene: 9. Germline-derived CDR1 and CDR2 are LNHDA and SQIVND (reference sequence). Clones were sequenced by immunoSEQ multiplex PCR, and TCRdb holds only the in-frame ones, with some missing. The sample holds 30,000 or so clones, 90% to 95% seen once. The TCR was taken from a female donor with multiple sclerosis, enrolled in a pregnancy study. The sequences come from CD4+ T cells from peripheral blood mononuclear cells, collected after pregnancy. The V call is TRBV19, the J call TRBJ2-7; 9 bases are shared with TRBD1. In DNA, the CDR3 is TGTGCCAGTAGGGCCTCCGGGACAGGGAACTACGAGCAGTACTTC. Its translation is CASRASGTGNYEQYF. Full variable domain (rest looked up from reference TRBV19 and TRBJ2-7): DGGITQSPKYLFRKEGQNVTLSCEQNLNHDAMYWYRQDPGQGLRLIYYSQIVNDFQKGDIAEGYSVSREKKESFPLTVTSAQKNPTAFYLCASRASGTGNYEQYFGPGTRLTVT.